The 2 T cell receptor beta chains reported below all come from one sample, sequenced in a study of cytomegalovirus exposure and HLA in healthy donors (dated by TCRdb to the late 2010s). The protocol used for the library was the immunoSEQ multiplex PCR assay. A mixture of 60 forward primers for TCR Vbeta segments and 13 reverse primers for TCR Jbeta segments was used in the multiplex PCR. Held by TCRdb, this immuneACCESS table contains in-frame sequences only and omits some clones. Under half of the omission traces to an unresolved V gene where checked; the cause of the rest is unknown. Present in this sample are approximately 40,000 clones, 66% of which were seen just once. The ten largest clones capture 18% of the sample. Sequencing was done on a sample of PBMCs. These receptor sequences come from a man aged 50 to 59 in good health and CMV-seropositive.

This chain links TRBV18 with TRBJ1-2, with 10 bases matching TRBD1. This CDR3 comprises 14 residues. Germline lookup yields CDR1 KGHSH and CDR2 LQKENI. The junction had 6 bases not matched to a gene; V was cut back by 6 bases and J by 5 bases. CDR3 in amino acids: CASSTGQGTYGYTF. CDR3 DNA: TGTGCCAGCTCGACGGGACAGGGGACTTATGGCTACACCTTC.

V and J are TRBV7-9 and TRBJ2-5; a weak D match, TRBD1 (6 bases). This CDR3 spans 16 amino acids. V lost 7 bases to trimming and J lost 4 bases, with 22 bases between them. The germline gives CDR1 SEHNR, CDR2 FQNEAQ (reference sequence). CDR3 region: CASTRITGLYRETQYF. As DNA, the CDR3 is TGTGCCAGCACCCGAATCACAGGGTTGTATAGAGAGACCCAGTACTTC.